This T cell receptor (beta chain) stems from a study of OX40 agonist ivuxolimab in advanced cancers. Study observations and caveats: Fewer expanded clones were found on average in CD4+ than in CD8+ T cells.

Germline CDR1 SGHDN, CDR2 FVKESK. V dropped 0 bases and J dropped 7 bases, with 8 bases sitting between them. The CDR3 is made up of 13 amino acids. Data came from immunoSEQ multiplex PCR; TCRdb stores just in-frame clones and leaves some out. The sample holds under 35,000 clones, over 75% seen once. This clone was detected only once. Its antigen remains unidentified. V gene TRBV14 combines with J gene TRBJ2-3; no definite D call. This receptor was identified in an adult with an advanced solid tumor such as melanoma, head and neck, liver or kidney cancer. The sample was CD4+ or CD8+ T cells sorted from blood, taken in a trial of the OX40 agonist ivuxolimab. CDR3 nucleotides: TGTGCCAGCAGCCAAGAGCATAGGAATACGCAGTATTTT. Translation: CASSQEHRNTQYF.